The clone carrying this T cell receptor (beta chain) appeared a few times. No antigen is known for it. A second PCR, run for about 6 to 11 cycles, used a sample-barcoded 5' primer plus a J-beta primer mix. MiXCR, run by TCRdb on the 5' RACE reads, gives a single entry per CDR3 protein. The top ten hold about 3.8% of the sample, which has approximately 1.5 million distinct CDR3 sequences, 35% to 45% seen once. Trimming cost V 0 bases and J 0 bases, with 9 bases left between them. Germline assignment: CDR1 DFQATT and CDR2 SNEGSKA (reference sequence). This CDR3 has 15 residues. The data were obtained in a study of blood T cells in healthy people across ages. Whole-study findings and limits: Researchers report that TCR beta diversity correlated strongly with naive T cell percentage.

This chain uses TRBV20-1 with TRBJ2-1; possible D gene TRBD2, 5 bases. The sequencing input was blood. This receptor was identified in a woman in her late teens or twenties in good health. As DNA, the CDR3 is TGCAGTGCTAGAGATCTTCGGGGCTCCTACAATGAGCAGTTCTTC. Amino acids: CSARDLRGSYNEQFF.